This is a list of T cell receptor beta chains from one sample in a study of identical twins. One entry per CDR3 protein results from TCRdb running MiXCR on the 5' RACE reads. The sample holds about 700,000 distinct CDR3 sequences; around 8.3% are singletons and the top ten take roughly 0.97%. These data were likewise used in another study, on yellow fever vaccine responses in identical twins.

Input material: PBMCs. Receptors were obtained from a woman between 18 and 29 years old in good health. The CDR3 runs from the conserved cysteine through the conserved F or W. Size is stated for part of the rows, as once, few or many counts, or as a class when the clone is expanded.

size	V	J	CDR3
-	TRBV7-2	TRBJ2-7	CASSLGASGINSVEQYF
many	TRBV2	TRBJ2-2	CASSPHSPGELFF
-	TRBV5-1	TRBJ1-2	CASSSDPGQGNYGYTF
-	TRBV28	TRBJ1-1	CASTTTLALHTEAFF
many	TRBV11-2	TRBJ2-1	CASSLFSLAGVTNEQFF
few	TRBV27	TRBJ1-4	CASSPLDRLLEKLFF
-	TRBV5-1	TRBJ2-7	CASSLGPIRTYEQYF
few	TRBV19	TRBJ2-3	CASSRGLAGGPLDTQYF
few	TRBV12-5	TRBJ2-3	CASGFGQGVRGDTQYF
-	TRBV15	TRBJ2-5	CATSKGNLIAGGTQYF
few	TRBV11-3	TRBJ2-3	CASSQRAGPTDTQYF
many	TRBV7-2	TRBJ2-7	CASSLDGQRSYEQYF
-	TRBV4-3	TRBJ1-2	CASSQDPAGFGYGYTF
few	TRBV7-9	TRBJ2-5	CASSDPTGIQETQYF
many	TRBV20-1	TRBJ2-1	CSVLAAVNNEQFF
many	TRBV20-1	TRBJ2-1	CSARLAGVVEQFF
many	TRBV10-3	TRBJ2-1	CAISGVSDSYNEQFF
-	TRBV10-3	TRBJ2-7	CAISNLDGQYF
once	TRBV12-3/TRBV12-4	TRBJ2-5	CASSRGRAIGETQYF
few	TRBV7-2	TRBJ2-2	CASSLEVAVSGELFF
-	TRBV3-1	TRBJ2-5	CASSQVMGHQEETQYF
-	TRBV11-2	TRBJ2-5	CASSLIGGLKETQYF
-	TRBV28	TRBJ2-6	CASSSTNSAGANVLTF
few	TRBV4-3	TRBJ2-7	CASSQDMRTDRHF
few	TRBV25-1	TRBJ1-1	CASSQGGAGTEAFF
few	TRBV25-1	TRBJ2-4	CASSGLTGQSIQYF
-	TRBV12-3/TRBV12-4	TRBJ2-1	CASSRTVGADNEQFF
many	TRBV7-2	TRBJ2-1	CASSRVGGSSYNEQFF
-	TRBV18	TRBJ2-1	CASSPPRGGARNEQFF
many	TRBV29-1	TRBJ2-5	CSVEDYRTETQETQYF
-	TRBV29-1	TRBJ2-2	CSVGLDRAPTGELFF
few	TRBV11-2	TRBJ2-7	CASSLVRSERAFSYEQYF
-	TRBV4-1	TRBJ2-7	CASSPGGTSHEQYF
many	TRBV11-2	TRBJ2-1	CASSLRRTSSYNEQFF
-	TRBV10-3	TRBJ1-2	CAISESLTTYGYTF
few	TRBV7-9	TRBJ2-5	CASSLGTAYQETQYF
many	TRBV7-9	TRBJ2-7	CASSLLTESYEQYF
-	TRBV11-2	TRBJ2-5	CASSLLTSGGAGETQYF
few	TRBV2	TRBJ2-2	CASRTQGAPNGELFF
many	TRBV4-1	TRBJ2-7	CASRPQQGVSYEQYF
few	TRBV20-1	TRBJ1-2	CSADHDRGGYGYTF
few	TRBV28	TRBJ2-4	CASSTWGIGGSEAKNIQYF
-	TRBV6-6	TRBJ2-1	CASGRLLNEQFF
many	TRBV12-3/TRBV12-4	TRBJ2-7	CASKISDRSYEQYF
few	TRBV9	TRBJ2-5	CASSPRQGSRETQYF
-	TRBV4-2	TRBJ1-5	CASSHLGTGGDNQPQHF
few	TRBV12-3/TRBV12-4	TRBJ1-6	CASSQTPGQVANSPLHF
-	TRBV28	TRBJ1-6	CASSLGGTGDSPLHF
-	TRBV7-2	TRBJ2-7	CASSLAGSGRLGEQYF
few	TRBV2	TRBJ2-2	CASSDQGAPTGELFF
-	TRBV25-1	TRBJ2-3	CASSERDRADTQYF
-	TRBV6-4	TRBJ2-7	CASSALISLYHREQYF